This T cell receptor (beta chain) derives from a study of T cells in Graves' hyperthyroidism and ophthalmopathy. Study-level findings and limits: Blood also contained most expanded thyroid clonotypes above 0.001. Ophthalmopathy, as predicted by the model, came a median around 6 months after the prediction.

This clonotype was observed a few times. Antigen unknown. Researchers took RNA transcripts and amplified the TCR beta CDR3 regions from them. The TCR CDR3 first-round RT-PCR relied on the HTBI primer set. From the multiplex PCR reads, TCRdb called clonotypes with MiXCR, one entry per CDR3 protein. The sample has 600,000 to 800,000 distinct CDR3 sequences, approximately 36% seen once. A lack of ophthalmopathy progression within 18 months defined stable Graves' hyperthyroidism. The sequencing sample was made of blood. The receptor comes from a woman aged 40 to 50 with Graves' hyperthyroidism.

CDR3 nucleotide sequence: TGTGCCAGCAGGTCAGGGACGGGACCCCAGCATTTT. It is translated as CASRSGTGPQHF. J is TRBJ1-5 and V is TRBV7-9; the D gene is possibly TRBD1 (5 bases). Germline V gives CDR1 SEHNR, CDR2 FQNEAQ (reference sequence). The CDR3 is made up of 12 amino acids. Trimming pared 6 bases from V and 10 bases from J, leaving 13 bases between. The full variable domain, its missing parts supplied by reference TRBV7-9 and TRBJ1-5, is DTGVSQNPRHKITKRGQNVTFRCDPISEHNRLYWYRQTLGQGPEFLTYFQNEAQLEKSRLLSDRFSAERPKGSFSTLEIQRTEQGDSAMYLCASRSGTGPQHFGDGTRLSIL.